The subject of this entry is one T cell receptor beta chain. A far larger clone is a single base away, which makes a read error likely. Documented time point: before trial treatment. First-strand cDNA relied on TRAV- and TRBV-specific primers spanning alpha and beta chains. Both a constant-region primer and a V-primer adapter served to amplify TCRs across roughly 20 PCR cycles. TCRdb re-derived calls from the reads in MiXCR, one entry per CDR3 protein. The sample carries more than 70,000 distinct CDR3 sequences, around a third recorded once. The sample comes from a study of low-dose radiotherapy and immunotherapy resistance in tumors. The CDR3 length is 16 residues. Germline CDR1 is SGHVS and CDR2 is FNYEAQ.

The sequenced sample was PBMCs, obtained before treatment. The clonotype was recovered from a female donor with ovarian cancer. The chain employs TRBV7-6 and TRBJ2-2; 10 bases line up with TRBD2. The CDR3 is CGSVSGAGGPPGELFF. The CDR3 bases are TGTGGCAGCGTATCCGGAGCGGGGGGGCCCCCCGGGGAGCTGTTTTTT.